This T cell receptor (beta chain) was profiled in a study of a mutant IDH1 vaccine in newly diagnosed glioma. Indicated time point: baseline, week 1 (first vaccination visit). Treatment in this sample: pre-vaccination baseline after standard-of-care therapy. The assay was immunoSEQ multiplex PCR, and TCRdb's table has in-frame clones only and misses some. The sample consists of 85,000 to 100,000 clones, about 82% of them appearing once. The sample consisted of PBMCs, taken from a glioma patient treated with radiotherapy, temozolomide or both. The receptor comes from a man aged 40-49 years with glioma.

The CDR3 DNA reads as TGTGCCAGCAGCTTAGGGACTAGCGTTCAAGAGACCCAGTACTTC. It specifies CASSLGTSVQETQYF. This chain uses TRBV7-9 with TRBJ2-5, with 9 bases lining up with TRBD2. The CDR3 runs 15 residues. V shed 1 base and J 2 bases; nucleotides not matched to a gene: 2. Germline V gene lookup returns CDR1 SEHNR and CDR2 FQNEAQ (reference sequence).